This T cell receptor (beta chain) was identified during a study of T-cell memory formation after mild COVID-19. CDR3 length: 15 amino acids. Looked up from germline, CDR1 is SGDLS and CDR2 is YYNGEE. Deletions cut 1 base from V and 3 bases from J, with 14 bases between. One entry per CDR3 protein, called by TCRdb with MiXCR from the 5' RACE reads. The sample has hundreds of thousands of distinct CDR3 sequences; around 25% are singletons. Specimen: PBMCs or a T cell subset sorted from them (not recorded which). The V gene is TRBV9, the J gene TRBJ2-7; TRBD2 might be the D (6 bases). The receptor was derived from an adult woman who had mild COVID-19 (a few samples of this study predate the infection). Cell type and time point are not known. The CDR3 region is CASSVNSGRVYEQYF. The CDR3 nucleotides read TGTGCCAGCAGCGTAAATAGCGGACGCGTCTACGAGCAGTACTTC.